The clone carrying this T cell receptor beta chain was detected many times. What it recognizes is unknown. This CDR3 fails to terminate in the conserved phenylalanine or tryptophan, so it likely reflects a read error. No DNA is shown, since the ends of the CDR3 on it are uncertain; the CDR3 is the one TCRdb lists. The data were obtained in a study of T cells in Graves' hyperthyroidism and ophthalmopathy. General observations from the study: The model identified upcoming ophthalmopathy a median roughly 6.5 months ahead of onset.

CDR1 is DFQATT and CDR2 is SNEGSKA in the germline V gene (reference sequence). With termini counted, the CDR3 has 8 amino acids. Graves' hyperthyroidism showing no ophthalmopathy progression within 18 months was considered stable. RNA transcripts were the template for amplifying TCR beta CDR3 regions. A first-round RT-PCR of the TCR CDR3 used the HTBI primer set. MiXCR, run by TCRdb on the multiplex PCR reads, gives a single entry per CDR3 protein. In the table there are roughly 570,000 distinct CDR3 sequences, about half of which are singletons. The material sequenced was peripheral blood or thyroid tissue (not recorded which). This receptor was taken from a woman aged 18-29 years with Graves' hyperthyroidism. The chain has TRBV20-1 and TRBJ2-7; the DNA was not compared with TRBD2, the D call given in the table. CDR3 region: CSAHRLAG.